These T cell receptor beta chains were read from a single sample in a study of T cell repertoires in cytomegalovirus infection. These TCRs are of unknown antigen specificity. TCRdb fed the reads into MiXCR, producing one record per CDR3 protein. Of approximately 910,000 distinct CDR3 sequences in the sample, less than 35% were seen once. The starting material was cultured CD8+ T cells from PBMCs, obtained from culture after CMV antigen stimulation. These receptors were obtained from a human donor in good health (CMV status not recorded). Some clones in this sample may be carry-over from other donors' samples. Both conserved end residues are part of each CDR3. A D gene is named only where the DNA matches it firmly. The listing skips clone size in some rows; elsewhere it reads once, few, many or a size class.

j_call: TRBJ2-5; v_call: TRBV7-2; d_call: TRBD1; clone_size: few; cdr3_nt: TGTGCCAGCAGCTCGGGACAGCGGCAAGAGACCCAGTACTTC; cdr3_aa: CASSSGQRQETQYF
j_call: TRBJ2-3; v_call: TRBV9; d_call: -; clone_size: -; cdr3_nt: TGTGCCAGCAGCGCAATGGACAGCCGCACAGATACGCAGTATTTT; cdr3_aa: CASSAMDSRTDTQYF
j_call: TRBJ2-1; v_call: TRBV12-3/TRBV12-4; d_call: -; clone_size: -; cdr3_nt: TGTGCCAGCAGTGGACAGTTCTCCTACAATGAGCAGTTCTTC; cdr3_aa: CASSGQFSYNEQFF
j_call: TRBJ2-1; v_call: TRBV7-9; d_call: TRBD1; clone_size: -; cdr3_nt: TGTGCCAGCAGCTTCGCCTCGGGACAGGGGAGGCGGGTCTTCTCCTACAATGAGCAGTTCTTC; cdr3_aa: CASSFASGQGRRVFSYNEQFF
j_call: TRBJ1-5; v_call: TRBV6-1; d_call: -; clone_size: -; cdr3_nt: TGTGCCAGCAGTCTAGGGTTACTGGGACCCCAGCATTTT; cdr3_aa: CASSLGLLGPQHF
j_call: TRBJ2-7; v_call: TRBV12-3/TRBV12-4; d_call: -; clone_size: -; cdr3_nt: TGTGCCAGCAGCCCGACAGGGACTGCCGAGCAGTACTTC; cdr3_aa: CASSPTGTAEQYF
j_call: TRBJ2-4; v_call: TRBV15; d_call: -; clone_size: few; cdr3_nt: TGTGCCACCAGCAGAGATAAGAGTGCCATTCAGTACTTC; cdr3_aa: CATSRDKSAIQYF
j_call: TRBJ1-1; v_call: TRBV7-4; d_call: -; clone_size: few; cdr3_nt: TGTGCCAGCAGCTTAGCGCGAGGTCTCACCTCTGAAGCTTTCTTT; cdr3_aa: CASSLARGLTSEAFF
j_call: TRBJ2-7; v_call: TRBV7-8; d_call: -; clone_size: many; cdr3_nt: TGTGCCAGCAGCTTAAATCATGGAGAAATTCCCTACGAGCAGTACTTC; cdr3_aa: CASSLNHGEIPYEQYF
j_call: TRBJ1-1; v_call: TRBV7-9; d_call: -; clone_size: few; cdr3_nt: TGTGCCAGCAGCTTAACCCGACAGGACACTGAAGCTTTCTTT; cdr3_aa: CASSLTRQDTEAFF
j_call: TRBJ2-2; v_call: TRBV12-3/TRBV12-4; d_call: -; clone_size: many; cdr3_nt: TGTGCCAGCACCTGGCTGGGGGGAGAACTCGCGTTCACCGGGGAGCTGTTTTTT; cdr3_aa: CASTWLGGELAFTGELFF
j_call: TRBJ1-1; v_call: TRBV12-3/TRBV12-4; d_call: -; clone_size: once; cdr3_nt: TGTGCCTGCAGTTTCCTGGGAGGTGAAGCTTTCTTT; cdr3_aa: CACSFLGGEAFF
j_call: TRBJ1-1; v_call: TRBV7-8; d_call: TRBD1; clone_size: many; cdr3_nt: TGTGCCAGCAGCTACCTGGACAGGGAAGCTTTCTTT; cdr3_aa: CASSYLDREAFF
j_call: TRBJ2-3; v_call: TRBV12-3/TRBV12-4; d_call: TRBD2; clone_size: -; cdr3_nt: TGTGCCAGCAGTTTAGGACGGGCGGGGGGGAACACAGATACGCAGTATTTT; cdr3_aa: CASSLGRAGGNTDTQYF
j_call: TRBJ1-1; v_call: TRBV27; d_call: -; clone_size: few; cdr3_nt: TGTGCCAGCAGTTTATCGAGGGGGGGAGGGCTTGAAGCTTTCTTT; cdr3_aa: CASSLSRGGGLEAFF
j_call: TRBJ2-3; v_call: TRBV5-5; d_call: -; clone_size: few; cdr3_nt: TGTGCCAGCAGCCCGTTGGACGCACCGAGCACAGATACGCAGTATTTT; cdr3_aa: CASSPLDAPSTDTQYF
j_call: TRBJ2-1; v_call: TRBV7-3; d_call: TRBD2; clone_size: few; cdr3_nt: TGTGCCAGCAGCTCAAGACTAGCGGAGCAGTTCTTC; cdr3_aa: CASSSRLAEQFF